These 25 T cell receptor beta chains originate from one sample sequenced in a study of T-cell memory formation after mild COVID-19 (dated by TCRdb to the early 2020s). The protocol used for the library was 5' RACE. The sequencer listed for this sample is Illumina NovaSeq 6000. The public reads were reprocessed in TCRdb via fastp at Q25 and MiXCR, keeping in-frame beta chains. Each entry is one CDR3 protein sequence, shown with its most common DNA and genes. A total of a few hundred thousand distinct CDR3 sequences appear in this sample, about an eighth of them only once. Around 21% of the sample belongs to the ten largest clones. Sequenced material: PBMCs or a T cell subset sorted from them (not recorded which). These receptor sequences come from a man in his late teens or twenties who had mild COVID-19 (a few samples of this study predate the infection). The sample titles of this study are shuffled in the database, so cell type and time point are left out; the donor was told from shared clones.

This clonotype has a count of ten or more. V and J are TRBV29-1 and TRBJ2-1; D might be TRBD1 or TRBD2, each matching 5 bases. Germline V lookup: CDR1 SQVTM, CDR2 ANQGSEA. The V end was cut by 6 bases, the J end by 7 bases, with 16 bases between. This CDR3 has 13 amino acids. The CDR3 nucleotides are TGCAGCGTCTGGGGCGCGACGGGGAATGAGCAGTTCTTC. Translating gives CSVWGATGNEQFF.

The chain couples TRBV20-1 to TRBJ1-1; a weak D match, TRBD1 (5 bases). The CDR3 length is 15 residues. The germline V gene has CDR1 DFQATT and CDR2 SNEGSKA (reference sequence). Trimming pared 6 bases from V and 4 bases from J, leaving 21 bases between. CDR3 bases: TGCAGTGCCCCCGGAGCAGGGCGAGGTAGCACTGAAGCTTTCTTT. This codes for CSAPGAGRGSTEAFF.

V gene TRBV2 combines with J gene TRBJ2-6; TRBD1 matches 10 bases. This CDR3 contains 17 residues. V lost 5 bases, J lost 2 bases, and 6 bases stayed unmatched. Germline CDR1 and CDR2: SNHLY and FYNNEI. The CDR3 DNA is TGTGCCAGCAGTTTAGGTGGGACAGGGGCTGGGGCCAACGTCCTGACTTTC. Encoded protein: CASSLGGTGAGANVLTF.

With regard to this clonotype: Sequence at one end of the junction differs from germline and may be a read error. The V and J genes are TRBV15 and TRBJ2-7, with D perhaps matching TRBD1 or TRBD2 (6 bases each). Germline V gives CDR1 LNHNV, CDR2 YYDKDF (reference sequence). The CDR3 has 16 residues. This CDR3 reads CATSVGLRGEAYEQCF. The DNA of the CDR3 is TGTGCCACCAGCGTGGGATTAAGGGGGGAAGCTTACGAGCAGTGCTTC.

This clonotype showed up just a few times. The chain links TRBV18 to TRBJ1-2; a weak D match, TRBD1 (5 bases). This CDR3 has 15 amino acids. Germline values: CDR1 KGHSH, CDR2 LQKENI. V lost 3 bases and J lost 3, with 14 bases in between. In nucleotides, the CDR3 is TGTGCCAGCTCACCTGGCTCCCCCAGGGACTATGGCTACACCTTC. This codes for CASSPGSPRDYGYTF. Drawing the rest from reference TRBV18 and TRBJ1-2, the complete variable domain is NAGVMQNPRHLVRRRGQEARLRCSPMKGHSHVYWYRQLPEEGLKFMVYLQKENIIDESGMPKERFSAEFPKEGPSILRIQQVVRGDSAAYFCASSPGSPRDYGYTFGSGTRLTVV.

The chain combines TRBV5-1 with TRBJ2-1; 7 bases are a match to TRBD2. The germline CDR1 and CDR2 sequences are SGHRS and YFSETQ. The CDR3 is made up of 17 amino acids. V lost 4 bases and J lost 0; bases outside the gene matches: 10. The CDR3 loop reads CASSPPVLAVSYNEQFF. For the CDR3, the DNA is TGCGCCAGCAGCCCCCCGGTCCTAGCGGTCTCCTACAATGAGCAGTTCTTC.

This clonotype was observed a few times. The CDR3 sequence: CASSLESAVQETQYF. As DNA, the CDR3 is TGTGCCAGCAGCTTAGAGTCCGCAGTCCAAGAGACCCAGTACTTC. The chain couples TRBV7-7 to TRBJ2-5; D not resolved. Germline V gene data show CDR1 as SSHAT and CDR2 as FNYEAQ (reference sequence). This CDR3 has 15 residues. V dropped 1 base and J dropped 1 base, with 10 bases sitting between them.

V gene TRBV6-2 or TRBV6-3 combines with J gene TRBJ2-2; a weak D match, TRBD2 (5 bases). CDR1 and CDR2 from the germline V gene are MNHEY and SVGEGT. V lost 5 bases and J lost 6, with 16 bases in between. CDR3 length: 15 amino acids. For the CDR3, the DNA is TGTGCCAGCAGTGCCCTCGGGGAATGGCCCGGGGAGCTGTTTTTT. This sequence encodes CASSALGEWPGELFF.

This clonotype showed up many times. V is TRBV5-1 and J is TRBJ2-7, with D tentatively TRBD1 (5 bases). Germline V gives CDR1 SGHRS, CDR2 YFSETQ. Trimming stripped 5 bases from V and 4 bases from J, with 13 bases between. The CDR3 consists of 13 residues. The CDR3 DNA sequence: TGCGCCAGCAGTTCCGGTCCAGGGTACGAGCAGTACGTC. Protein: CASSSGPGYEQYV.

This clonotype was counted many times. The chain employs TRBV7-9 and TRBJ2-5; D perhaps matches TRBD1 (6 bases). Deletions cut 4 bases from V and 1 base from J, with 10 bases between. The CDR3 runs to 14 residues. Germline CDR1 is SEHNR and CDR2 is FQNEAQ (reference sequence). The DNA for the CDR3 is TGTGCCAGCAGCTACGTGGGGGCCCAAGAGACCCAGTACTTC. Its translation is CASSYVGAQETQYF.

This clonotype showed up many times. The CDR3 reads CAISDTVSTDTQYF. The CDR3, as DNA: TGTGCCATCAGTGATACAGTTAGCACAGATACGCAGTATTTT. The chain uses TRBV10-3 and TRBJ2-3; D is unresolved. This CDR3 has 14 residues. Germline lookup yields CDR1 ENHRY and CDR2 SYGVKD. Trimming left V 3 bases short and J 0 bases short, with 7 bases between.

The CDR3 nucleotides are TGTGCCAGCAGGGACGACGACAGGGACCAAGAGACCCAGTACTTC. Its translation: CASRDDDRDQETQYF. The J gene is TRBJ2-5, the V gene TRBV6-5, with 7 bases aligning to TRBD1. V lost 6 bases and J lost 0; bases outside the gene matches: 7. The germline CDR1 and CDR2 sequences are MNHEY and SVGAGI. CDR3 size: 15 residues.

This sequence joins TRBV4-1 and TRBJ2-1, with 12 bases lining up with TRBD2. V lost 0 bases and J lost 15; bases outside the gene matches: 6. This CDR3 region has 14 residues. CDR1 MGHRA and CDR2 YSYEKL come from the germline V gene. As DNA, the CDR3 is TGCGCCAGCAGCCAAGATGCTAGCGGGGGGGTCCCGTTCTTC. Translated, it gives CASSQDASGGVPFF.

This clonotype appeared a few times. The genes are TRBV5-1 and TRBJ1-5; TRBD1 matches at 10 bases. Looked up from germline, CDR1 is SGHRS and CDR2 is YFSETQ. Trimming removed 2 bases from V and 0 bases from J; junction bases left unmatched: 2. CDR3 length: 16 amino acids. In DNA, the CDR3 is TGCGCCAGCAGCTTTGGGACAGGGGATAGCAATCAGCCCCAGCATTTT. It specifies CASSFGTGDSNQPQHF.

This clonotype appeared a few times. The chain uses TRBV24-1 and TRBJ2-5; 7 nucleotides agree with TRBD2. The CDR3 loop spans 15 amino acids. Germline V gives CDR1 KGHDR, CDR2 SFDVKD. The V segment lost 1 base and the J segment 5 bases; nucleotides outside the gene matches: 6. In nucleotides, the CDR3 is TGTGCCACCAGTGATTTACCGGGAGGCCGGGAGACCCAGTACTTC. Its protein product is CATSDLPGGRETQYF.

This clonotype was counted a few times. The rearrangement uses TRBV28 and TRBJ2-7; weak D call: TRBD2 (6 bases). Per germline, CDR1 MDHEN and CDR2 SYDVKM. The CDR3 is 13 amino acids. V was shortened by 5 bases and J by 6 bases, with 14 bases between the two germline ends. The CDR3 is CASSPRDLVEQYV. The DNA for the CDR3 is TGTGCCAGCAGTCCCCGGGACTTGGTCGAGCAGTACGTC.

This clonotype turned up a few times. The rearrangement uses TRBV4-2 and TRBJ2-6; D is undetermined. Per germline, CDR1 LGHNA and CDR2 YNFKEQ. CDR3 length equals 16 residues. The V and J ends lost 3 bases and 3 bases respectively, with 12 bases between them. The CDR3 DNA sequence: TGTGCCAGCAGCCAGAGGAGCCTCGGTGGGGCCAACGTCCTGACTTTC. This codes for CASSQRSLGGANVLTF.

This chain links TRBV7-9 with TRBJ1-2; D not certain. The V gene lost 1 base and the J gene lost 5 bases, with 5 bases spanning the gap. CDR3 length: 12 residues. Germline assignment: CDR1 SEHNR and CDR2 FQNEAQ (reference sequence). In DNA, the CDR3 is TGTGCCAGCAGCTTAGAGCCTTATGGCTACACCTTC. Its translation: CASSLEPYGYTF.

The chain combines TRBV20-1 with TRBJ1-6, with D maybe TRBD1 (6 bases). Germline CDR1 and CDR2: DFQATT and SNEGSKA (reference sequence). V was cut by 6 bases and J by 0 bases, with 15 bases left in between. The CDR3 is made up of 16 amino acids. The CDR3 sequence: CSAAPLRGSYNSPLHF. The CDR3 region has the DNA TGCAGTGCCGCCCCGCTCAGGGGCTCCTATAATTCACCCCTCCACTTT.

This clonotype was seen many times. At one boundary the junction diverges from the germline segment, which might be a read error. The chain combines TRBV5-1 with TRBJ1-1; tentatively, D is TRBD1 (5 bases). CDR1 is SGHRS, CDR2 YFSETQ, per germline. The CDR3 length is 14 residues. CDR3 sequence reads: CASSLDSLNTEAFF. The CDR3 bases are TGTGCCAGCAGCTTAGACAGCTTGAACACTGAAGCTTTCTTT.

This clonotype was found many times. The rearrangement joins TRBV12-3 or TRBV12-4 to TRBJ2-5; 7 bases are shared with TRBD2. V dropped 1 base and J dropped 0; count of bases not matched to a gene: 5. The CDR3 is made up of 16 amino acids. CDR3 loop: CASSLVPSGYQETQYF. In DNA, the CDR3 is TGTGCCAGCAGTTTAGTTCCTAGCGGATACCAAGAGACCCAGTACTTC.

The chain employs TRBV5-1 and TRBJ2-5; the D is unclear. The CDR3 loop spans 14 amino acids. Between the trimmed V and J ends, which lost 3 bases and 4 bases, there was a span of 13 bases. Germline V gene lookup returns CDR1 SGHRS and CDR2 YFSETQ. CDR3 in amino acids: CASSWEATVETQYF. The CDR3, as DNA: TGCGCCAGCAGCTGGGAAGCCACCGTAGAGACCCAGTACTTC.

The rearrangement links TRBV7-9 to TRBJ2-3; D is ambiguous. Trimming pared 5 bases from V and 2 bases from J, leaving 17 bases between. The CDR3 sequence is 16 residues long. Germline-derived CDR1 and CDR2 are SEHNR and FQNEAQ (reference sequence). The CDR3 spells CASSPSVGSLTDTQYF. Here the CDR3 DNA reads TGTGCCAGCAGCCCGAGCGTGGGGTCCCTCACAGATACGCAGTATTTT. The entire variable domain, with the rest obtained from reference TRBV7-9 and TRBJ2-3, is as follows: DTGVSQNPRHKITKRGQNVTFRCDPISEHNRLYWYRQTLGQGPEFLTYFQNEAQLEKSRLLSDRFSAERPKGSFSTLEIQRTEQGDSAMYLCASSPSVGSLTDTQYFGPGTRLTVL.

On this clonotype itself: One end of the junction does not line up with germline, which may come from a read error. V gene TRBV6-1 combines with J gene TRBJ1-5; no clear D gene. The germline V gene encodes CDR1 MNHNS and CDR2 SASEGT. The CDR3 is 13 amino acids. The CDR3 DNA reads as TGTGCCAGCAGTGACCCTCCTTTAGACTCTCAAAGTTTT. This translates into CASSDPPLDSQSF.

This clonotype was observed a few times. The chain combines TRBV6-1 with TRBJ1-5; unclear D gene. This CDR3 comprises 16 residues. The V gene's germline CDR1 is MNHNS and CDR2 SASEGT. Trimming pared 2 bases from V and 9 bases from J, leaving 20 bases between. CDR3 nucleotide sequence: TGTGCCAGCAGTGAAAACCTTCCAGAACTTTGGAGGCCCCAGCATTTT. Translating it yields CASSENLPELWRPQHF.